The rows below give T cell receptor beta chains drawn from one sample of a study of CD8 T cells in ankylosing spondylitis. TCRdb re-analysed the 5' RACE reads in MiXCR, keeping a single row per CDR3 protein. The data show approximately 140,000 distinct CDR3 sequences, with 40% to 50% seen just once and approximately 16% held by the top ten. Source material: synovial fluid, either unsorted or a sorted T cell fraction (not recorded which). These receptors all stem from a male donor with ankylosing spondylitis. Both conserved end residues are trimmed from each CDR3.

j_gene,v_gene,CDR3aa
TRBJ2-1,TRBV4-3,ASSQVPGLADHGGT
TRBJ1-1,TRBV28,ASSLTVGATEAF
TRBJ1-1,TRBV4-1,ASSQETRRPEAF
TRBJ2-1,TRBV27,ASSPQGTGHNEQF
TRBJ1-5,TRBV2,ASSETGEGNQPQH
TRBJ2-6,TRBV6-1,ASSARGSSGANVLT
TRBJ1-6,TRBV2,ASSDVGEPPLH
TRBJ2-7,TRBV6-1,ASSNDRVLSYEQY
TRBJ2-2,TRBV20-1,SSPVGGELF
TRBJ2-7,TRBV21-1,ASSGRDKAYEQY
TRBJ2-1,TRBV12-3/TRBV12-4,ASTEDSYNEQF
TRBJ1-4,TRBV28,ASSLAGGATNEKLF
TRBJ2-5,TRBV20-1,SAGDREETQY
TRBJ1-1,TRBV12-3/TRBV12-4,ASRPGGGTEAF
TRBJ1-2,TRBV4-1,ASSQLRAGISYGYT
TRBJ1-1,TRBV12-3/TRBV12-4,ASSTSNTEAF
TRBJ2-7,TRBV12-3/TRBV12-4,ASSRTPGLAGPYEQY
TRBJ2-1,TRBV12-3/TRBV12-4,ASSKPGTSGVSSYNEQF
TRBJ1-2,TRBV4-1,ASSQVGTGTWDGYT
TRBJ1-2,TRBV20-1,SANAGGRGYT
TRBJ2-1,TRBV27,ASSFMGSSYNEQF
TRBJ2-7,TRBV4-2,ASSQTAGLARYEQY
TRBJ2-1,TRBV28,ASSFTLAGTHNEQF
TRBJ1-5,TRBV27,ASFRPLHSNQPQH
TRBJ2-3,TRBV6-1,ASSEAPGSGSADTQY
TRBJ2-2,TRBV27,ASSLQGPTGELF
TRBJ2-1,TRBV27,ASSWTAGAEV
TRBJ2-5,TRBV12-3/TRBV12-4,ASTRRELRETQY
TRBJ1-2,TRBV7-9,ASSHETGHYGYT
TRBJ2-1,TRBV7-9,ASSLVRTSSYNEQF
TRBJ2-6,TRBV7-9,ASSRPIAPGANVLT
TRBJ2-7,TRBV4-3,ASSPFRAGGSYEQY
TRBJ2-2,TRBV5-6,ASSPYTTGSVVTGELF
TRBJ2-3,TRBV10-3,AIRGAGSLTDTQY
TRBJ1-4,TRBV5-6,ASSETQEKLF
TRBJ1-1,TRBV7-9,ASNTGGTEAF
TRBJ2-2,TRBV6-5,ASSYGPQGAVTGELF
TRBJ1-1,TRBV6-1,ASTQAWGNTEAF
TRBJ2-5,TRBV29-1,SVARKETQY
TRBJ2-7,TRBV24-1,ATSDLSDSGYEQY
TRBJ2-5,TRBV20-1,SAMGLQGPSQETQY
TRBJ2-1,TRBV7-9,ASSLVVELHNEQF
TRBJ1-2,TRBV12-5,ASGLAGQGQGGYT